The present T cell receptor (beta chain) was sequenced within a study of technical replicates of blood from several donors. The table lists this clone with a count of one. Sequencing was performed with immunoSEQ multiplex PCR; in TCRdb, only in-frame clones are kept and a portion is missing. The profile shows approximately 49,000 clones, more than 85% of them singletons. This CDR3 region has 14 residues. The ends were cut back, 4 bases at V and 3 bases at J, with 10 bases in the middle. The V gene's germline CDR1 is MNHEY and CDR2 SMNVEV (reference sequence). The receptor was derived from a human donor in good health. Some clones in this sample may be carry-over from other donors' samples. The sequenced sample was PBMCs. The chain employs TRBV27 and TRBJ2-1; D is unclear. CDR3 protein: CASSSPTYYNEQFF. In DNA, the CDR3 is TGTGCCAGCAGTTCCCCGACTTACTACAATGAGCAGTTCTTC.